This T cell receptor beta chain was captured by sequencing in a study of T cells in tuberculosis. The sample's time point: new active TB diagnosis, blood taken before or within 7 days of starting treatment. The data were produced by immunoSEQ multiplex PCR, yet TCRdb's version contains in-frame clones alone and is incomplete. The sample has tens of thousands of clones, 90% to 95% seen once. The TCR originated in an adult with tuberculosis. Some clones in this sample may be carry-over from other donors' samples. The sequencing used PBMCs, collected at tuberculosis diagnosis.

The CDR3 nucleotides read TGTGCCAGCAGCCCAGCCCAGGGATCCTATGGCTACACCTTC. It is translated as CASSPAQGSYGYTF. The chain employs TRBV5-4 and TRBJ1-2; tentatively, D is TRBD1 (5 bases). The V gene's germline CDR1 is SGHNT and CDR2 YYREEE (reference sequence). V was pared by 4 bases and J by 4 bases, with 14 bases between. The length of the CDR3 is 14 residues.